This TCR beta chain stems from a study of CDR3 diversity in severe acne. This clonotype was seen more than once but under ten times. Germline lookup yields CDR1 DFQATT and CDR2 SNEGSKA (reference sequence). V shed 1 base, J shed 2 bases, and the junction held 9 bases outside the gene matches. The CDR3 is 17 amino acids. TCRdb processed the PCR reads anew with MiXCR; each CDR3 protein has one entry. The data contain 79,000 or so distinct CDR3 sequences, 45% to 55% of them singletons. This receptor was obtained from a male donor with severe acne vulgaris. This chain connects TRBV20-1 to TRBJ2-3; 10 bases are a match to TRBD2. Sequenced material: blood. The CDR3, as DNA: TGCAGTGCTAGAGGGCTAGCGGGGGAGCCGGTCACAGATACGCAGTATTTT. Its translation: CSARGLAGEPVTDTQYF.